This entry describes one T cell receptor (beta chain). Its antigen is undetermined. These data originate in a study of T cell repertoires in cytomegalovirus infection. At the level of the study: Carrying CMV and the relevant HLA type showed in public TCR beta signatures.

CDR3 length equals 14 residues. The V segment lost 4 bases and the J segment 0 bases; nucleotides outside the gene matches: 4. Germline CDR1 reads DFQATT; CDR2 reads SNEGSKA (reference sequence). TCRdb analysed the reads with MiXCR anew, one entry per CDR3 protein. The table shows about 300,000 distinct CDR3 sequences, with 9.6% occurring only once. General study results and limits: Cumulative frequency (of public TCR beta family members) identified carriers of CMV plus the relevant HLA. Within the response measured ex vivo, HLA-C-restricted CMV-specific TCR beta clonotypes were dominant.

This clonotype originated in a human donor in good health (CMV status not recorded). Some clones in this sample may be carry-over from other donors' samples. V and J are TRBV20-1 and TRBJ2-7; 9 bases agree with TRBD2. Specimen: PBMCs. The CDR3 is CSAKSGGSSYEQYF. CDR3 nucleotides: TGCAGTGCTAAAAGCGGGGGGAGCTCCTACGAGCAGTACTTC.